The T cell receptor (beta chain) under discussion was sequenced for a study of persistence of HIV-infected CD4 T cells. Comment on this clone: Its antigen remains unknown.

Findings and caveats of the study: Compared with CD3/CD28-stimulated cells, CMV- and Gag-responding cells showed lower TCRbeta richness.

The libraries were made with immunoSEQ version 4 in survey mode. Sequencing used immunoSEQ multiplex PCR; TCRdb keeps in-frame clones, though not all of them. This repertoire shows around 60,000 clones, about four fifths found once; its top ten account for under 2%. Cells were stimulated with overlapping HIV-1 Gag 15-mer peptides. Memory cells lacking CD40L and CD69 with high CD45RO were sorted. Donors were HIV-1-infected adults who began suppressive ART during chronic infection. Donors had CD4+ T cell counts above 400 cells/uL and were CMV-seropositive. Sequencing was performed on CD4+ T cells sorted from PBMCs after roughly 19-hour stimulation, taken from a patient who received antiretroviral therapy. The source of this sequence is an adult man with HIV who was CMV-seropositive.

The CDR3 coding sequence is TGTGCCAGCAGTTTTGGACAGGGGGTCACCGGGGAGCTGTTTTTT. Amino acids: CASSFGQGVTGELFF. This chain links TRBV2 with TRBJ2-2, with 10 bases matching TRBD1. The CDR3 totals 15 residues. CDR1 SNHLY and CDR2 FYNNEI come from the germline V gene. Trimming removed 5 bases from V and 4 bases from J; junction bases left unmatched: 4.